The rows below give T cell receptor beta chains drawn from one sample of a study of blood T cell repertoires in COVID-19. Using immunoSEQ multiplex PCR, the repertoire was profiled, and TCRdb retains in-frame clones only, with some absent. Of more than 200,000 clones in the sample, around 88% were seen once. The specimen was peripheral blood. These receptor sequences come from a woman in her forties or fifties with acute or convalescent COVID-19. CDR3s include the opening cysteine and the closing phenylalanine or tryptophan. A D gene is named only where the DNA matches it firmly. Clone sizes are given selectively: once, few, many, or a class where the clone is expanded.

v_call	clone_size	d_call	j_call	cdr3_nt	cdr3_aa
TRBV7-6	.	TRBD1	TRBJ2-1	TGTGCCTCAGGGGACAGGGCGTATGAGCAGTTCTTC	CASGDRAYEQFF
TRBV19	.	TRBD1	TRBJ1-5	TGTGCCAGTATGAGACAGGGGGGGGGCAATCAGCCCCAGCATTTT	CASMRQGGGNQPQHF
TRBV5-1	.	TRBD1	TRBJ1-2	TGCGCCAGCAGCCCCAACCCGAACAGGGGAGACTATGGCTACACCTTC	CASSPNPNRGDYGYTF
TRBV29-1	.	TRBD1	TRBJ1-2	TGCAGCGTTGAGCCGGGACAGGCCTATGGCTACACCTTC	CSVEPGQAYGYTF
TRBV11-2	.	TRBD2	TRBJ2-1	TGTGCCAGCAGCTTTCGAGGTCTGAGAACGGGACTAGCTGTCAATGAGCAGTTCTTC	CASSFRGLRTGLAVNEQFF
TRBV6-1	.	TRBD2	TRBJ2-4	TGTGCCAGCAGTGAATGGGGGGCGGGAGGGCCGAACATTCAGTACTTC	CASSEWGAGGPNIQYF
TRBV4-1	.	.	TRBJ2-7	TGCGCCAGCAGCCAAGATCTTTCTTACGAGCAGTACTTC	CASSQDLSYEQYF
TRBV7-2	.	TRBD1	TRBJ2-5	TGTGCCAGCAGCTTAGTAGGGACAGTTTCAGAGACCCAGTACTTC	CASSLVGTVSETQYF
TRBV6-5	.	TRBD1	TRBJ1-1	TGTGCCAGCAGCCGGGACAGTAAGAACACTGAAGCTTTCTTT	CASSRDSKNTEAFF
TRBV7-8	.	TRBD2	TRBJ2-7	TGTGCCAGCAGCCCCCCGGGACTAGCTCACGAGCAGTACTTC	CASSPPGLAHEQYF
TRBV3-1/TRBV3-2	.	TRBD1	TRBJ2-7	TGTGCCAGCAGCCAAGTGGCCGGACAGGGGAGCAAGCAGTACTTC	CASSQVAGQGSKQYF
TRBV27	few	.	TRBJ2-1	TGTGCCAGCAGGGATGGGCCCCACAATGAGCAGTTCTTC	CASRDGPHNEQFF
TRBV14	once	TRBD1	TRBJ2-1	TGTGCCAGCAGCCAAGAACGAGGGACAGGGGGCTCTGAGCAGTTCTTC	CASSQERGTGGSEQFF
TRBV5-1	few	.	TRBJ1-1	TGCGCCAGCAGCCGGAGGGAGAACACTGAAGCTTTCTTT	CASSRRENTEAFF
TRBV5-1	.	TRBD1	TRBJ2-3	TGCGCCAGCAGGTCAGGGGGAGGCACAGATACGCAGTATTTT	CASRSGGGTDTQYF
TRBV5-1	.	TRBD1	TRBJ1-2	TGCGCCAGCAGCTTCTCCGGGACAGCTTATGGCTACACCTTC	CASSFSGTAYGYTF
TRBV2	.	TRBD2	TRBJ2-1	TGTGCCAGCAGTGTCGCTAGCGGGAGGATCCACCGAAATGAGCAGTTCTTC	CASSVASGRIHRNEQFF
TRBV21-1	.	.	TRBJ2-3	TGTGCCAGCAGCAACTGGGGGACTAGCGGTAGTACAGATACGCAGTATTTT	CASSNWGTSGSTDTQYF
TRBV4-1	.	.	TRBJ1-4	TGCGCCAGCAGCCAAGAACTAGTCCGCCCCGGAGTGTTTTTT	CASSQELVRPGVFF
TRBV15	few	.	TRBJ2-2	TGTGCCACCAGCAGAGATACAATGGACTATCGAACCACCGGGGAGCTGTTTTTT	CATSRDTMDYRTTGELFF
TRBV28	few	.	TRBJ2-2	TGTGCCAGCACTGTTCCCTCCCGGCGGGTGAACACCGGGGAGCTGTTTTTT	CASTVPSRRVNTGELFF
TRBV24-1	.	.	TRBJ2-2	TGTGCCACCAGTGATTCCTCATTCGGTACCGGGGAGCTGTTTTTT	CATSDSSFGTGELFF
TRBV6-4	.	TRBD1	TRBJ2-7	TGTGCCAGCAGTGAAGGGGACAGGGTAGTCGAGCAGTACTTC	CASSEGDRVVEQYF
TRBV9	.	.	TRBJ2-1	TGTGCCAGCAGCCCCGACAGGCAACGCGAGTTCTTC	CASSPDRQREFF
TRBV12-2	.	.	TRBJ2-5	TGTGCAAGTCGCTCGGGACTAGCGGGAACAGAGACCCAGTACTTC	CASRSGLAGTETQYF
TRBV7-8	.	TRBD2	TRBJ2-1	TGTGCCAGCAGCTTAGTCTGGACTAGCGGGGTCTCCTACAATGAGCAGTTCTTC	CASSLVWTSGVSYNEQFF
TRBV29-1	.	TRBD2	TRBJ2-1	TGCAGCGCCCGGAGAGCGGGAGTTATCAATGAGCAGTTCTTC	CSARRAGVINEQFF
TRBV18	.	.	TRBJ2-7	TGTGCCAGCTCACTTGGGCAGGTCTACGAGCAGTACTTC	CASSLGQVYEQYF
TRBV9	.	.	TRBJ1-1	TGTGCCAGCAGCGTAAGTGGGGAGGGGACTGAAGCTTTCTTT	CASSVSGEGTEAFF
TRBV6-5	.	TRBD1	TRBJ1-2	TGTGCCAGCAGGGGGACAGGGATCCGCTATGGCTACACCTTC	CASRGTGIRYGYTF
TRBV28	.	.	TRBJ1-2	TGTGCCAGCAGCACACTCCAGGGGTATGGCTACACCTTC	CASSTLQGYGYTF
TRBV3-1/TRBV3-2	.	.	TRBJ2-7	TGTGCCAGCAGACTCAGGGTAACAGGTGAGCAGTACTTC	CASRLRVTGEQYF
TRBV2	.	.	TRBJ2-3	TGTGCCACCCAAATACGACAGCCAGAGGGCACAGATACGCAGTATTTT	CATQIRQPEGTDTQYF
TRBV5-4	.	.	TRBJ2-5	TGTGCCAGCAGCCTCGACCAAGAGACCCAGTACTTC	CASSLDQETQYF
TRBV11-2	.	.	TRBJ1-1	TGTGCCAGCAGCGCTCAACAGGGTGGTGAAGCTTTCTTT	CASSAQQGGEAFF
TRBV6-6	.	TRBD1	TRBJ1-2	TGTGCCAGCAGTCCCAGGGGGACGAATGGCTACACCTTC	CASSPRGTNGYTF
TRBV5-8	.	.	TRBJ2-5	TGTGCCAGCAGCCCCGAGAGGGAGACCCAGTACTTC	CASSPERETQYF
TRBV15	.	TRBD1	TRBJ1-1	TGTGCCACCGAGAATCGGGGACAGGTGATGAACACTGAAGCTTTCTTT	CATENRGQVMNTEAFF
TRBV28	.	TRBD2	TRBJ2-3	TGTGCCAGCAGTTTTTCGGGACTAGCGGGAGCGACTGGCACAGATACGCAGTATTTT	CASSFSGLAGATGTDTQYF
TRBV30	.	TRBD1	TRBJ1-1	TGTGCCTGGAGTCGGACAGGGTTCACTGAAGCTTTCTTT	CAWSRTGFTEAFF
TRBV11-2	.	.	TRBJ1-1	TGTGCCAGCAGCTTAGAGCTGGTACGATCGGGGGGGCAAACTGAAGCTTTCTTT	CASSLELVRSGGQTEAFF
TRBV7-8	.	.	TRBJ2-1	TGTGCCAGCAGCCCGGGACTCGGCGAAATGGATGAGCAGTTCTTC	CASSPGLGEMDEQFF
TRBV9	.	TRBD2	TRBJ2-3	TGTGCCAGCAGCGTAGGGGGTAGCGGGACTAGCACAGATACGCAGTATTTT	CASSVGGSGTSTDTQYF
TRBV4-1	.	.	TRBJ1-4	TGCGCCAGCAGCCAAGAGGTACAGATTAATGAAAAACTGTTTTTT	CASSQEVQINEKLFF
TRBV19	once	.	TRBJ1-2	TGTGCCAGTAGTATTCAAGACAGTCACTATGGCTACACCTTC	CASSIQDSHYGYTF
TRBV9	.	TRBD1	TRBJ1-1	TGTGCCAGCAGCGTACCGGGACAGGAGAACACTGAAGCTTTCTTT	CASSVPGQENTEAFF
TRBV2	.	.	TRBJ1-5	TGTGCCAGCAGGGAGCAGGGGATGAATCAGCCCCAGCATTTT	CASREQGMNQPQHF
TRBV5-1	.	TRBD1	TRBJ2-3	TGCGCCAGCAGCTACACGGGACAGTTGACACATACGCAGTATTTT	CASSYTGQLTHTQYF
TRBV30	once	.	TRBJ2-2	TGTGCCGGAAGGGAGGCCGGAGCGAACACCGGGGAGCTGTTTTTT	CAGREAGANTGELFF
TRBV10-1	.	TRBD1	TRBJ2-7	TGCGCCAGCAGTGGGTCGTCAAGGACAGGGAGCTACGAGCAGTACTTC	CASSGSSRTGSYEQYF
TRBV29-1	.	TRBD1	TRBJ2-7	TGCAGCGTCTCGGGACAGACCCTCTACGAGCAGTACTTC	CSVSGQTLYEQYF
TRBV5-5	.	.	TRBJ1-5	TGTGCCAGCAGCTTCAGGGAAAGCAATCAGCCCCAGCATTTT	CASSFRESNQPQHF
TRBV6-5	.	TRBD1	TRBJ1-5	TGTGCCAGCAGTTACGCAGGGGGCGATCAGCCCCAGCATTTT	CASSYAGGDQPQHF
TRBV2	.	TRBD2	TRBJ2-1	TGTGCCAGCTCAGGACTAGCGGGAGACCATGAGCAGTTCTTC	CASSGLAGDHEQFF
TRBV28	.	.	TRBJ1-1	TGTGCCAGCAGAGATCTTCTTGGAGGGGCTGAAGCTTTCTTT	CASRDLLGGAEAFF
TRBV7-8	.	.	TRBJ2-5	TGTGCCAGCAGTGACACGCCGGCGACCCAGTACTTC	CASSDTPATQYF
TRBV18	.	TRBD1	TRBJ1-2	TGTGCCAGCTCATGGACAGGTTCTAACTATGGCTACACCTTC	CASSWTGSNYGYTF
TRBV28	.	TRBD1	TRBJ1-5	TGTGCCAGCAGGGAGGGGGACAGGGGATCTTATCAGCCCCAGCATTTT	CASREGDRGSYQPQHF
TRBV5-6	.	.	TRBJ2-3	TGTGCCAGCAGCTCACGGGGAGGTAGCACAGATACGCAGTATTTT	CASSSRGGSTDTQYF
TRBV14	.	.	TRBJ1-1	TGTGCCAGCAGCCAAGAATCAGGCTTGATCACTGAAGCTTTCTTT	CASSQESGLITEAFF